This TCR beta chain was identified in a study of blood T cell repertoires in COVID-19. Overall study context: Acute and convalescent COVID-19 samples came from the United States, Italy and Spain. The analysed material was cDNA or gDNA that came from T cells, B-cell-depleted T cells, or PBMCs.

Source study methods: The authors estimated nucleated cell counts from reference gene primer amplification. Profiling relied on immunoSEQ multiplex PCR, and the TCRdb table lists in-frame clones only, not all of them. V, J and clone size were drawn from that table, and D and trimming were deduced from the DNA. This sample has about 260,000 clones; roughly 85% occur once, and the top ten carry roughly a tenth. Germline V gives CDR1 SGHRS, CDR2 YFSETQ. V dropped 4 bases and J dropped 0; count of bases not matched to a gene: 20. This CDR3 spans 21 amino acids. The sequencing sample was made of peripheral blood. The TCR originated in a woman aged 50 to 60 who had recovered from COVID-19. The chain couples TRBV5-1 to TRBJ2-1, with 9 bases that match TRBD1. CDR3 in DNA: TGCGCCAGCAGCCAGACTTTACCGACAGGGGGGACACTAAGCTCCTACAATGAGCAGTTCTTC. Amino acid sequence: CASSQTLPTGGTLSSYNEQFF.